This T cell receptor (beta chain) was identified during a study of blood T cell repertoires in COVID-19. Background on the study: Acute and convalescent COVID-19 specimens originated in the United States, Italy and Spain.

Enrollment of patients from Seattle took place during active infection, with longitudinal follow-up. Repertoires were generated with immunoSEQ multiplex PCR, while TCRdb's copy carries only in-frame clones and drops some. The table includes some 180,000 clones, 80% to 90% detected once. Input material: peripheral blood. The receptor comes from a woman aged 40 to 49 with COVID-19, enrolled during active disease.

The CDR3 bases are TGTGCCAGCAGCCAAACCCCCCTAGCGGGGGCGAACACCGGGGAGCTGTTTTTT. It yields the protein CASSQTPLAGANTGELFF. The J gene is TRBJ2-2, the V gene TRBV3-1 (or the pseudogene TRBV3-2); 10 nucleotides line up with TRBD2. The CDR3 has 18 residues. The germline gives CDR1 LGHDT, CDR2 YNNKEL (reference sequence). The V segment lost 2 bases and the J segment 0 bases; nucleotides outside the gene matches: 6.